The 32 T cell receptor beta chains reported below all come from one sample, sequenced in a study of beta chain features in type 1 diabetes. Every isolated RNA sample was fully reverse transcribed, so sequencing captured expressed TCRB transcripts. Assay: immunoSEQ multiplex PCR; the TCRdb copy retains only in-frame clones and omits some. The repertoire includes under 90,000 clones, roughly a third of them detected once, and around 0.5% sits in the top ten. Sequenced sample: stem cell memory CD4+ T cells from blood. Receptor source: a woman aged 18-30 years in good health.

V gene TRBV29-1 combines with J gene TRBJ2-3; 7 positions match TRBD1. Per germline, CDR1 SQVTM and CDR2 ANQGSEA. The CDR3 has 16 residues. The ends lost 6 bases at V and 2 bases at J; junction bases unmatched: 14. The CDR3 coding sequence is TGCAGCGTCACCGAGGGGGCAGGGAGCTTCACAGATACGCAGTATTTT. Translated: CSVTEGAGSFTDTQYF.

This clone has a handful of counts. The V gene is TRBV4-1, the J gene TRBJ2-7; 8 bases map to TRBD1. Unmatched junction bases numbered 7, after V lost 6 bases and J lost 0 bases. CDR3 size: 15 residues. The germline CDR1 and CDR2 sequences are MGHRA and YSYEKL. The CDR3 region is CASSVGTGGSYEQYF. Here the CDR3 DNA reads TGCGCCAGCAGTGTAGGGACAGGTGGCTCCTACGAGCAGTACTTC.

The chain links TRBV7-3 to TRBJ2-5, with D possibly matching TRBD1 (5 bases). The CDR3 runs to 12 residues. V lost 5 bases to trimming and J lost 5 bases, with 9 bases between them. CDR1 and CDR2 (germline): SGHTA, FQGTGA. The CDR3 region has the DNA TGTGCCAGCAGCCTCAAGGGGGAGACCCAGTACTTC. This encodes CASSLKGETQYF.

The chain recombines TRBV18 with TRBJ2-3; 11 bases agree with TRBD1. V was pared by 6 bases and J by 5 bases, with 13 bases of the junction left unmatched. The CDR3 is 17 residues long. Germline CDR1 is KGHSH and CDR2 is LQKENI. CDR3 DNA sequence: TGTGCCAGCTCGCGGACAGGGGGCGTCCATTTTGGAGATACGCAGTATTTT. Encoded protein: CASSRTGGVHFGDTQYF.

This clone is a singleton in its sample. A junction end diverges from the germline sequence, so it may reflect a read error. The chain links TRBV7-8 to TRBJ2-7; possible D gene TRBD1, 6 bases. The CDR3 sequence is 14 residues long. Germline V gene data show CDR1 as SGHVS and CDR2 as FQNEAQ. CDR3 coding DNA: TGTGCCAGCAGCCGGACAGTCCACTCCGACGAGCAGTACTTC. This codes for CASSRTVHSDEQYF.

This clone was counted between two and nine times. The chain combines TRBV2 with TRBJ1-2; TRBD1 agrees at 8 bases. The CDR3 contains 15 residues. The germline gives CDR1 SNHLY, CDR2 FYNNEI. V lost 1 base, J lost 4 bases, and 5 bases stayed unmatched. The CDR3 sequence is CASSEGPGGAYGYTF. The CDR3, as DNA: TGTGCCAGCAGTGAAGGGCCAGGGGGCGCCTATGGCTACACCTTC.

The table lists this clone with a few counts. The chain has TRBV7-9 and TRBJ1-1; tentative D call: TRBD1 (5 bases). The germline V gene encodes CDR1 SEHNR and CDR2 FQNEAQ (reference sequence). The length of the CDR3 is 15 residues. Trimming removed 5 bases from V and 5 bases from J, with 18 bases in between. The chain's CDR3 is CASSQGPGEGTEAFF. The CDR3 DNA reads TGTGCCAGCAGCCAGGGTCCGGGAGAGGGTACTGAAGCTTTCTTT.

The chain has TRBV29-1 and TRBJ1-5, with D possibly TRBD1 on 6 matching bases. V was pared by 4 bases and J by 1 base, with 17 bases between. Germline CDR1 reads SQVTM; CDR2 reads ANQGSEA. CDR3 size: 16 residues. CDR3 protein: CSVGDTGSGSNQPQHF. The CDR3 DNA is TGCAGCGTTGGGGATACAGGGAGTGGGAGCAATCAGCCCCAGCATTTT.

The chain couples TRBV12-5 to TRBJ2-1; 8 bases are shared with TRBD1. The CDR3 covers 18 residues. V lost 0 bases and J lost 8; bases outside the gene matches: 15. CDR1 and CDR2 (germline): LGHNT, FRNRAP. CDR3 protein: CASGLVGRGRGLRDEQFF. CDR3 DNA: TGTGCTAGTGGTTTGGTAGGCAGGGGGCGCGGTCTTCGGGATGAGCAGTTCTTC.

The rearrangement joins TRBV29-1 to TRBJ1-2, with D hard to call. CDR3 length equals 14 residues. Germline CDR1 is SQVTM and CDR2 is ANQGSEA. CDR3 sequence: CCIVTQAPYYGYTF. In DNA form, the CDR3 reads TGCTGCATCGTCACCCAGGCCCCCTACTATGGCTACACCTTC.

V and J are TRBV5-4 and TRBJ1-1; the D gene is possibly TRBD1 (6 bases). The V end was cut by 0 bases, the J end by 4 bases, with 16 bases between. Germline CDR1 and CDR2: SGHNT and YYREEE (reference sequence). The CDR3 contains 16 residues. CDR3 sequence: CASSLGQEIRGTEAFF. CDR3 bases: TGTGCCAGCAGCTTGGGACAGGAAATACGGGGCACTGAAGCTTTCTTT.

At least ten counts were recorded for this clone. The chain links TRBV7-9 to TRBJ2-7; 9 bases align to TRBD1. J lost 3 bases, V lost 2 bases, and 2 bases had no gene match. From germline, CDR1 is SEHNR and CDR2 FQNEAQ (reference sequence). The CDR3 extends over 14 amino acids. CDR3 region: CASSLRQGGYEQYF. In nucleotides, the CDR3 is TGTGCCAGCAGCTTACGACAGGGGGGCTACGAGCAGTACTTC.

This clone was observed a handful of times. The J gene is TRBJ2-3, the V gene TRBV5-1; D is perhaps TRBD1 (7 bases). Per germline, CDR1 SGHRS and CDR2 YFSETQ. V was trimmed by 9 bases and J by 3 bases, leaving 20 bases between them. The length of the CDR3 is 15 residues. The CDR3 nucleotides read TGCGCCACCAAATCTGGAGGGGGCAATACAGATACGCAGTATTTT. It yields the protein CATKSGGGNTDTQYF.

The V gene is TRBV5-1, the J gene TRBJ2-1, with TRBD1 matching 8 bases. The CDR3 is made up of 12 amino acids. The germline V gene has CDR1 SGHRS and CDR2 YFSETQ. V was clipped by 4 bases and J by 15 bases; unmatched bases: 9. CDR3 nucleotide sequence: TGCGCCAGCAGCGAAGGACAGGGATTCGGGTTCTTC. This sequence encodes CASSEGQGFGFF.

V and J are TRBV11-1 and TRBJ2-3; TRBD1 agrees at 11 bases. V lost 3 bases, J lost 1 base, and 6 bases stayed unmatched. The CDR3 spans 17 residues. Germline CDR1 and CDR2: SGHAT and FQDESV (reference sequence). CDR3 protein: CASSFRTGGGGTDTQYF. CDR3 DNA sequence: TGTGCCAGCAGCTTCCGGACAGGGGGCGGAGGCACAGATACGCAGTATTTT.

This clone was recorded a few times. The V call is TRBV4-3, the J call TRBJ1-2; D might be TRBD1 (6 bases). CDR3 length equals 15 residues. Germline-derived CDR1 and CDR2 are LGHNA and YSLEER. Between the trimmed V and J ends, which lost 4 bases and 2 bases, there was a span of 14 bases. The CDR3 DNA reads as TGCGCCAGCAGCCGATCGGACAGTTTGAACTATGGCTACACCTTC. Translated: CASSRSDSLNYGYTF.

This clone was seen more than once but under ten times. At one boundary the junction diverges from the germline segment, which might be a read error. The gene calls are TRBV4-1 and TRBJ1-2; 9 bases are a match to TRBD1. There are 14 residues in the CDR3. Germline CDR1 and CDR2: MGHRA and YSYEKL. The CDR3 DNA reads TGCGCCAGCAGACAAGGCACAGGGGGCAGGGGCTACACCTTC. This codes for CASRQGTGGRGYTF.

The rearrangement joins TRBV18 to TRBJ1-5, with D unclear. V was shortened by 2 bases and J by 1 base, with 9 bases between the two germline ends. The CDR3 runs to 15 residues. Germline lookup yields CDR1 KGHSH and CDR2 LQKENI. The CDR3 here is CASSPMAGSNQPQHF. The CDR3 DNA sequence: TGTGCCAGCTCACCAATGGCAGGCAGCAATCAGCCCCAGCATTTT. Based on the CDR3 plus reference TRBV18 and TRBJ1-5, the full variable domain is NAGVMQNPRHLVRRRGQEARLRCSPMKGHSHVYWYRQLPEEGLKFMVYLQKENIIDESGMPKERFSAEFPKEGPSILRIQQVVRGDSAAYFCASSPMAGSNQPQHFGDGTRLSIL.

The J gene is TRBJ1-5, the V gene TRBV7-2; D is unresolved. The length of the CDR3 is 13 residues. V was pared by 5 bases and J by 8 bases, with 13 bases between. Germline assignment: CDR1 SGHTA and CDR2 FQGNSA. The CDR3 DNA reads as TGTGCCAGCAGCCCTTTCGGAGCTGAGCCCCAGCATTTT. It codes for CASSPFGAEPQHF.

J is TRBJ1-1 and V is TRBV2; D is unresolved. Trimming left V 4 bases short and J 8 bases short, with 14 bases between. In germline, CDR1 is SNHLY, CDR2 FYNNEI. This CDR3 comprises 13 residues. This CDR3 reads CASSAFSAGEAFF. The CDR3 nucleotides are TGTGCCAGCAGTGCGTTTAGTGCGGGGGAAGCTTTCTTT.

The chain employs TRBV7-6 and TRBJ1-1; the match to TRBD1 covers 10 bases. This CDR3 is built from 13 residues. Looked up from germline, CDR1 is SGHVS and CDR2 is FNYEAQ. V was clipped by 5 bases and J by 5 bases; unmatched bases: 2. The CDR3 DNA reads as TGTGCCAGCAGCACGGGACAGGGGACTGAAGCTTTCTTT. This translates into CASSTGQGTEAFF.

The CDR3 DNA reads TGTGCCAGTAGTCTTGACAGGGATGAAAAACTGTTTTTT. Translating it yields CASSLDRDEKLFF. This chain uses TRBV19 with TRBJ1-4, with TRBD1 matching 7 bases. V shed 5 bases, J shed 6 bases, and the junction held 3 bases outside the gene matches. Germline CDR1 reads LNHDA; CDR2 reads SQIVND (reference sequence). The CDR3 spans 13 residues.

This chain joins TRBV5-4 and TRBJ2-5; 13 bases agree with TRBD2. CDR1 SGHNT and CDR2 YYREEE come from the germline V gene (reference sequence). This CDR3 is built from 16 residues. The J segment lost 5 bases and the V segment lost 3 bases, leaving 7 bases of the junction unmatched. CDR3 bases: TGTGCCAGCAGCTGGACAGCGACTAGCGGGAGGGAGACCCAGTACTTC. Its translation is CASSWTATSGRETQYF.

CDR3 coding DNA: TGTGCCAGCTCAACCGACCGGGCAGATACGCAGTATTTT. This sequence encodes CASSTDRADTQYF. J is TRBJ2-3 and V is TRBV18, with D unclear. The V gene lost 5 bases and the J gene lost 4 bases, with 10 bases spanning the gap. This CDR3 is 13 amino acids long. The germline gives CDR1 KGHSH, CDR2 LQKENI.

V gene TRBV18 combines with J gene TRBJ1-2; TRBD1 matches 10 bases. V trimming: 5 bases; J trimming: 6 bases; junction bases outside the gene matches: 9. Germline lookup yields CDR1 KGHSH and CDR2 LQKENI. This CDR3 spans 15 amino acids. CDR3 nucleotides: TGTGCCAGCTCAAAGACCGGGACAGGGGACAATGGCTACACCTTC. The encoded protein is CASSKTGTGDNGYTF.

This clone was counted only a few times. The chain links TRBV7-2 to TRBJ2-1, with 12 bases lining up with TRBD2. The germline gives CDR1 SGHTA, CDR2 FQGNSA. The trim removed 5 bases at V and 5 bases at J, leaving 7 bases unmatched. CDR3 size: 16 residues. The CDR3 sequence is CASSPPGLAGHNEQFF. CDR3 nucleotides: TGTGCCAGCAGCCCCCCGGGACTAGCGGGCCACAATGAGCAGTTCTTC.

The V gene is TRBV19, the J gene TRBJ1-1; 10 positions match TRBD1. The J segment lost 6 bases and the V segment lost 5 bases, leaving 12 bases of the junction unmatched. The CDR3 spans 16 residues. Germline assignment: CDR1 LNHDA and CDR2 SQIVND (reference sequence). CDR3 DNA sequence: TGTGCCAGTAGTCTGAGACAGGGGGCTATGAAGGCTGAAGCTTTCTTT. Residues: CASSLRQGAMKAEAFF.

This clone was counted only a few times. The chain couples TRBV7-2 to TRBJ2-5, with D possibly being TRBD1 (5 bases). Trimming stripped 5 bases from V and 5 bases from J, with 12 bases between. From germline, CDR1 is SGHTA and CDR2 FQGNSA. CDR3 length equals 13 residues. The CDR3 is CASSGGHRETQYF. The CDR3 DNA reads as TGTGCCAGCAGCGGTGGACATAGGGAGACCCAGTACTTC.

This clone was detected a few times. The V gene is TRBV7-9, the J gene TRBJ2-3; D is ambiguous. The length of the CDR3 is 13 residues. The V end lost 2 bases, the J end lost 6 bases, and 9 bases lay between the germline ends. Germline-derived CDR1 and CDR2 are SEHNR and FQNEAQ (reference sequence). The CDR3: CASSLSGLDTQYF. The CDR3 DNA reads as TGTGCCAGCAGCTTATCCGGGTTGGATACGCAGTATTTT.

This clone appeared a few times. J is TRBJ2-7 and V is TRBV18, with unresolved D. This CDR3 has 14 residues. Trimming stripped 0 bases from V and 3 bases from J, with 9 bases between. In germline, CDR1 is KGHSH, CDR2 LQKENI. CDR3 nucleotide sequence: TGTGCCAGCTCACCACCGCCAGGCCGCTACGAGCAGTACTTC. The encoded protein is CASSPPPGRYEQYF.

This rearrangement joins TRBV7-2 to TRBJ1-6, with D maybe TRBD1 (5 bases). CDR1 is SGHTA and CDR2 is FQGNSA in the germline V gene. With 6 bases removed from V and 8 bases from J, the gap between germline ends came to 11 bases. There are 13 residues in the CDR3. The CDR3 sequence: CASRQDADSPLHF. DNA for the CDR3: TGTGCCAGCAGACAGGACGCGGATTCACCCCTCCACTTT.

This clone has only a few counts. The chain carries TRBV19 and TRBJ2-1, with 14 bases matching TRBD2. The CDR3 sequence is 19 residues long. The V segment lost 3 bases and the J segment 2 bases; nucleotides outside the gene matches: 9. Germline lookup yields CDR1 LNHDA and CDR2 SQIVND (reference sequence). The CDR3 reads CASSIGDRLAGGTYNEQFF. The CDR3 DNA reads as TGTGCCAGTAGTATTGGGGACCGACTAGCGGGAGGGACCTACAATGAGCAGTTCTTC. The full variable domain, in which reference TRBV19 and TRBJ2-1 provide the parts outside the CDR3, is DGGITQSPKYLFRKEGQNVTLSCEQNLNHDAMYWYRQDPGQGLRLIYYSQIVNDFQKGDIAEGYSVSREKKESFPLTVTSAQKNPTAFYLCASSIGDRLAGGTYNEQFFGPGTRLTVL.